This T cell receptor beta chain was documented in a study of neurological immune-mediated disorders (dated by TCRdb to about 2019). In the study overall: Using UMI-based sequencing, the study compared peripheral blood TCR-beta repertoires from patients with HTLV-I-associated myelopathy (HAM/TSP), patients with multiple sclerosis, and healthy controls. The approximately 100 TCR-beta libraries included longitudinal samples, technical triplicates and paired sorted CD4+ and CD8+ T-cell subsets alongside PBMC samples. Longitudinal HAM/TSP donors and healthy donors each had 3 time-points at intervals of about 3-45 months. The cohort was made up of approximately 65 subjects, consisting of around 14 HAM/TSP patients, about 34 multiple sclerosis patients and around 20 healthy controls.

Overall results and qualifications from the work: TCR clonal expansion was highest in HAM/TSP patients and lowest in MS patients, with MS patients falling below even healthy controls. Across subjects, expanded clones never shared an identical CDR3 amino acid sequence, which suggests that the TCR-beta repertoires in every group were private.

To synthesize cDNA, template-switch 5'RACE was performed with a primer carrying a 10-nucleotide random unique molecular identifier so that each TCR transcript was tagged. Over 170 million TCR-beta sequences, covering 15-18 subjects, were produced in each sequencing run. Total RNA was extracted with the RNeasy kit. TCR-beta VDJ regions were amplified with primers for the TCR constant region and the 5'RACE anchor, using the KAPA Real-time Library Amplification kit. Sample indexes and Illumina adaptors were added in a first PCR, after which library yield was increased in a second PCR. The roughly 650 bp TCR product was size-selected on a 2% E-gel SizeSelection system after Ampure bead purification. Before pooling, library quality was assessed on a Bioanalyzer, concentration was determined with Qubit, and library quantification was performed with the Kapa Library Quantification kit. Paired-end 2 x 150 bp sequencing of the libraries was performed on an Illumina HiSeq 2500. To increase sequence diversity, about 25-31% phiX was spiked into each library pool. Per the authors' processing: The UMI-based MiGEC pipeline processed quality-filtered reads and removed over 85% of raw TCR sequences during error correction. IMGT germline references were used for alignment of VDJ genes, and clonotypes were defined by a unique CDR3 amino acid sequence together with V-J genes. Clonal expansion, Shannon diversity and CDR3 relatedness (CalcPairwiseDistances, ClusterSamples) were evaluated with VDJtools, and phylogenetic trees were built with CLCbio workbench. Using coefficient-of-variation modelling across technical triplicates, the study counted a clone as expanded if it had at least 8 unique UMIs. TCRdb reworked the public reads: Q25 trimming with fastp, MiXCR clone assembly, productive beta chains retained. Records with the same CDR3 protein are collapsed into one entry carrying the most frequent genes and DNA. TCRdb, rather than the study authors, made the V and J calls. This sample lists about 50,000 distinct CDR3 sequences; 10% were detected once. The biggest ten clones account for about 1.6% of the sample.

The CDR3 contains 15 residues, cysteine and phenylalanine counted. Here the CDR3 DNA is all that survives: 45 bases in frame from base 1. V loses 3 bases at its end and J loses 4 bases; junction bases beyond the gene matches: 4. Reading the germline V gene gives CDR1 SGHTA and CDR2 FQGNSA. The time point label for this specimen denotes: longitudinal time-point 1 (baseline). Blood bank volunteers in Maryland, USA served as the healthy controls. Unsorted PBMC libraries were generated from 2 million PBMCs stored in RNAlater at -80 °C until RNA extraction. Peripheral blood underwent Ficoll-Hypaque density gradient centrifugation to isolate PBMCs, which were then cryopreserved in liquid nitrogen. This clonotype was counted at least ten times. No antigen is known for it. Base qualities were left out, and no much larger clone turns up one base away.

The sample was PBMCs. This sequence originates from a woman aged 40 to 50 in good health. The chain couples TRBV7-2 to TRBJ1-5; 9 of the junction bases match TRBD1. The DNA is TGTGCCAGCAGCTTCATAGGACAGGGGAATCAGCCCCAGCATTTT. Translated, it gives CASSFIGQGNQPQHF.